This T cell receptor beta chain was obtained from a study of T cell changes during pregnancy in multiple sclerosis. Generated by immunoSEQ multiplex PCR, the TCRdb table keeps only in-frame clones and is missing some. The sample shows over 50,000 clones, around 93% of them seen only once. V lost 11 bases and J lost 0; bases outside the gene matches: 13. The germline V gene has CDR1 SEHNR and CDR2 FQNEAQ (reference sequence). The CDR3 loop spans 17 amino acids. This chain connects TRBV7-9 to TRBJ2-6, with 7 bases matching TRBD1. The origin of this receptor is a female donor with multiple sclerosis, enrolled in a pregnancy study. This sample comprised peripheral blood, obtained in the first trimester of pregnancy. The CDR3: CAAAGDSPISGANVLTF. CDR3 DNA sequence: TGTGCCGCAGCTGGGGACAGCCCGATCTCTGGGGCCAACGTCCTGACTTTC.